A selection of T cell receptor beta chains follows, all from one sample in a study of CD8 T cells in Susac syndrome. TCRdb re-called the immunoSEQ multiplex PCR reads with MiXCR, one entry per CDR3 protein. This sample has 150,000 to 200,000 distinct CDR3 sequences, with 85% to 95% found just once. The sample comprised CD4+ T cells from PBMCs. The receptors were sampled from a human donor with Susac syndrome. CDR3s include the opening cysteine and the closing phenylalanine or tryptophan. D genes are given only for firm matches. For some rows the clone size is stated as once, few or many, or as a class when expanded; others skip it.

cdr3_nt: TGCAGCGTTCTCCTCAGGGTCTACAATGAGCAGTTCTTC
cdr3_aa: CSVLLRVYNEQFF
d_call: NA
v_call: TRBV29-1
clone_size: NA
j_call: TRBJ2-1

cdr3_nt: TGTGCCAGCAGTACCCGAGGGCGGAGCTCCTACAATGAGCAGTTCTTC
cdr3_aa: CASSTRGRSSYNEQFF
d_call: NA
v_call: TRBV27
clone_size: NA
j_call: TRBJ2-1

cdr3_nt: TGTGCCAGCCGGAGCGGGGGGAACAATGAGCAGTTCTTC
cdr3_aa: CASRSGGNNEQFF
d_call: TRBD2
v_call: TRBV2
clone_size: NA
j_call: TRBJ2-1

cdr3_nt: TGTGCTAGTGGCCAGGAGGCCTCCTACAATGAGCAGTTCTTC
cdr3_aa: CASGQEASYNEQFF
d_call: NA
v_call: TRBV12-5
clone_size: NA
j_call: TRBJ2-1

cdr3_nt: TGTGCCAGCAGCGCAGGGTTTGCTAATGAAAAACTGTTTTTT
cdr3_aa: CASSAGFANEKLFF
d_call: NA
v_call: TRBV7-2
clone_size: NA
j_call: TRBJ1-4

cdr3_nt: TGTGCCAGCAGCTCCCCTCGAACGACAGGGCCGGGCGAGCAGTACTTC
cdr3_aa: CASSSPRTTGPGEQYF
d_call: TRBD1
v_call: TRBV9
clone_size: NA
j_call: TRBJ2-7

cdr3_nt: TGCAGTGCGCCAGGAGTCAACATGAACACTGAAGCTTTCTTT
cdr3_aa: CSAPGVNMNTEAFF
d_call: NA
v_call: TRBV20-1
clone_size: NA
j_call: TRBJ1-1

cdr3_nt: TGTGCCAGCAGCCCTATCCACGGAACCGGGGAGCTGTTTTTT
cdr3_aa: CASSPIHGTGELFF
d_call: NA
v_call: TRBV9
clone_size: NA
j_call: TRBJ2-2

cdr3_nt: TGTGCCAGCAGCCAGAAAGGCAGGGAGACCCAGTACTTC
cdr3_aa: CASSQKGRETQYF
d_call: NA
v_call: TRBV7-9
clone_size: NA
j_call: TRBJ2-5

cdr3_nt: TGCGCCAGCAGCCAAGATATCAAGGGCAGGGGCAATCAGCCCCAGCATTTT
cdr3_aa: CASSQDIKGRGNQPQHF
d_call: NA
v_call: TRBV4-1
clone_size: NA
j_call: TRBJ1-5

cdr3_nt: TGCAGTGTCAGAAGCGGGAGCACAGATACGCAGTATTTT
cdr3_aa: CSVRSGSTDTQYF
d_call: NA
v_call: TRBV29-1
clone_size: few
j_call: TRBJ2-3

cdr3_nt: TGCAGTGCTAGCAAGGGGCTGGGGACTCTTTTCTCTGGAAACACCATATATTTT
cdr3_aa: CSASKGLGTLFSGNTIYF
d_call: NA
v_call: TRBV20-1
clone_size: once
j_call: TRBJ1-3

cdr3_nt: TGTGCCAGCAGCGAACAGGGTTTCGGCTACACCTTC
cdr3_aa: CASSEQGFGYTF
d_call: NA
v_call: TRBV7-9
clone_size: NA
j_call: TRBJ1-2

cdr3_nt: TGCAGCGTTGGAGGGACAGGGGCACGTGAGCAGTTCTTC
cdr3_aa: CSVGGTGAREQFF
d_call: TRBD1
v_call: TRBV29-1
clone_size: NA
j_call: TRBJ2-1

cdr3_nt: TGCAGTGCGGGGGACAGGACCCACACCGGGGAGCTGTTTTTT
cdr3_aa: CSAGDRTHTGELFF
d_call: TRBD1
v_call: TRBV20-1
clone_size: NA
j_call: TRBJ2-2

cdr3_nt: TGTGCCTGGAGTGTTGATATGAACACTGAAGCTTTCTTT
cdr3_aa: CAWSVDMNTEAFF
d_call: NA
v_call: TRBV30
clone_size: NA
j_call: TRBJ1-1